This TCR beta chain was retrieved from a study of Ad26.COV2.S vaccination and SARS-CoV-2 variants. As for the study in general: Ad26.COV2.S, an intramuscular injection, was given once or twice 56 days apart.

Clones were sequenced by immunoSEQ multiplex PCR, and TCRdb holds only the in-frame ones, with some missing. The sample holds some 300,000 clones, roughly 80% seen once. This clone was picked up many times. What it recognizes is unknown. Overall study findings and caveats: Responses of T cells in total may have been underestimated by the TCR breadth and depth analyses. With respect to non-spike TCR breadth, vaccine and placebo recipients were similar. It was reported that spike-specific CD8+ and CD4+ T cell responses were substantially broad after vaccination.

The CDR3 contains 16 residues. CDR1 and CDR2 (germline): MNHNS, SASEGT. Trimming stripped 0 bases from V and 5 bases from J, with 14 bases between. Treatment of the sample: around 19 received Ad26.COV2.S at low or high dose, single or two shots; about 5 received placebo; per-sample allocation not given. Day 63 following the first vaccine or placebo injection was when the samples were taken. The receptor comes from a person aged 18-65 years who received the Ad26.COV2.S COVID-19 vaccine or a placebo. Specimen: peripheral blood, collected in a trial of Ad26.COV2.S vaccine versus placebo. The genes are TRBV6-1 and TRBJ1-5; no clear D. The CDR3 reads CASSEASGSGDQPQHF. In nucleotides, the CDR3 is TGTGCCAGCAGTGAAGCCTCAGGTAGTGGAGATCAGCCCCAGCATTTT.